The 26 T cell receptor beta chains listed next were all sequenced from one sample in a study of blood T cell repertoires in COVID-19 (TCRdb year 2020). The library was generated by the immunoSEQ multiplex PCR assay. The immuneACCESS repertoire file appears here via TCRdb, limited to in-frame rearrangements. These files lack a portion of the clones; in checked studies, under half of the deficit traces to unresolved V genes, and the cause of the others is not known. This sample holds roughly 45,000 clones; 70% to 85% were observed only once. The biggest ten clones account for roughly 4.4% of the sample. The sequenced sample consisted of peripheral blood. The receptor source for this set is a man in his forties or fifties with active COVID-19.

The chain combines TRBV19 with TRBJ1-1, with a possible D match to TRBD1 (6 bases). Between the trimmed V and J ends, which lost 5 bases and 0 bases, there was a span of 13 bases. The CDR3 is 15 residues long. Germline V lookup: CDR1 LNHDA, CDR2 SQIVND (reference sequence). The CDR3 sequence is CASSYGGQVNTEAFF. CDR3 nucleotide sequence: TGTGCCAGTAGTTATGGGGGCCAGGTGAACACTGAAGCTTTCTTT. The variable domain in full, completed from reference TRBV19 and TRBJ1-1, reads DGGITQSPKYLFRKEGQNVTLSCEQNLNHDAMYWYRQDPGQGLRLIYYSQIVNDFQKGDIAEGYSVSREKKESFPLTVTSAQKNPTAFYLCASSYGGQVNTEAFFGQGTRLTVV.

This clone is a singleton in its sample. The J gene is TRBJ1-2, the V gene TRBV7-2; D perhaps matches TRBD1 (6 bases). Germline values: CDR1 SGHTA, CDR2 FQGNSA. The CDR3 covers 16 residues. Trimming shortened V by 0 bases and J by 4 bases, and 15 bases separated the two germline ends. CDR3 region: CASSLASDRLSYGYTF. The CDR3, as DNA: TGTGCCAGCAGCTTAGCGTCGGACAGACTATCCTATGGCTACACCTTC.

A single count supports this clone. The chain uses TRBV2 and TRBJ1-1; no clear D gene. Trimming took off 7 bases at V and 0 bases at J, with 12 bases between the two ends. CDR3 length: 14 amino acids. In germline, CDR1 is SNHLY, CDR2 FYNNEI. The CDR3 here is CASTEAVMNTEAFF. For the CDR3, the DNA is TGTGCCAGCACCGAGGCGGTTATGAACACTGAAGCTTTCTTT.

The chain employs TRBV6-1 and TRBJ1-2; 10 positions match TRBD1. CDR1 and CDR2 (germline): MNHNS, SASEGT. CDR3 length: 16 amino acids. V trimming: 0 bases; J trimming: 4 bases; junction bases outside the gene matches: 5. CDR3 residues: CASSEAEGQGSYGYTF. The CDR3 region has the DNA TGTGCCAGCAGTGAAGCCGAGGGACAGGGGAGCTATGGCTACACCTTC.

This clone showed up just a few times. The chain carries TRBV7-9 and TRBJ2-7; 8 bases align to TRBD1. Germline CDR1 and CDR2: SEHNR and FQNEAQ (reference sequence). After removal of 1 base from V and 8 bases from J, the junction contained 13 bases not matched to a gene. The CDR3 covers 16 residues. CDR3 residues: CASSLVRPGGRIQQYF. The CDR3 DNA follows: TGTGCCAGCAGCTTAGTTAGGCCAGGGGGCCGAATCCAGCAGTACTTC. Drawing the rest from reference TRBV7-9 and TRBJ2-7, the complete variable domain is DTGVSQNPRHKITKRGQNVTFRCDPISEHNRLYWYRQTLGQGPEFLTYFQNEAQLEKSRLLSDRFSAERPKGSFSTLEIQRTEQGDSAMYLCASSLVRPGGRIQQYFGPGTRLTVT.

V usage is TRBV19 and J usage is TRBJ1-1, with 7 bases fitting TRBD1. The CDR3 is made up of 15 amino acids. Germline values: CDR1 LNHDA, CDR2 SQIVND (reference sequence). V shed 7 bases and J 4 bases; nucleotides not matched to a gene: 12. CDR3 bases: TGTGCCAGTACCATACCAGGGGGAGTGGGCACTGAAGCTTTCTTT. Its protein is CASTIPGGVGTEAFF.

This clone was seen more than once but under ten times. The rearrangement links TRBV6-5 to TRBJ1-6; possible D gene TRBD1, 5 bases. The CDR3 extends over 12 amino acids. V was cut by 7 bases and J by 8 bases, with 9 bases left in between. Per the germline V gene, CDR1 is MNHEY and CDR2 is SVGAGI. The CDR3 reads CASKGIDSPLHF. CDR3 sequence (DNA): TGTGCCAGCAAGGGGATTGATTCACCCCTCCACTTT.

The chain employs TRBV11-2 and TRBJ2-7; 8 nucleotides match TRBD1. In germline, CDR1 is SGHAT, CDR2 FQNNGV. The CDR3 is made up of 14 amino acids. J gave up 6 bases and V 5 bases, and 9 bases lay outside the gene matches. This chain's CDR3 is CASSPGQGLGEQYF. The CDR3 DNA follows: TGTGCCAGCAGCCCCGGACAGGGTCTCGGCGAGCAGTACTTC.

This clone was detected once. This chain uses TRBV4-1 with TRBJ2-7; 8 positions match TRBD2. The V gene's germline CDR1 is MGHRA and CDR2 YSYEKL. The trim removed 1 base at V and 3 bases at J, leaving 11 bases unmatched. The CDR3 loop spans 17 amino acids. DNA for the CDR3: TGCGCCAGCAGCCAAGCCTATTTCGGGGGGGCAGTCTACGAGCAGTACTTC. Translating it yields CASSQAYFGGAVYEQYF.

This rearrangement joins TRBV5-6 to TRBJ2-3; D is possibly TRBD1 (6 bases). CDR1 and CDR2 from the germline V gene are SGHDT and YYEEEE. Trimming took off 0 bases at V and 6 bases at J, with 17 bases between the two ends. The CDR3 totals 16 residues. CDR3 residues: CASSLASGTRRDTQYF. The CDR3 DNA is TGTGCCAGCAGCTTGGCCTCCGGGACACGGCGGGATACGCAGTATTTT. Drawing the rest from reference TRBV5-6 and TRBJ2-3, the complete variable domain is DAGVTQSPTHLIKTRGQQVTLRCSPKSGHDTVSWYQQALGQGPQFIFQYYEEEERQRGNFPDRFSGHQFPNYSSELNVNALLLGDSALYLCASSLASGTRRDTQYFGPGTRLTVL.

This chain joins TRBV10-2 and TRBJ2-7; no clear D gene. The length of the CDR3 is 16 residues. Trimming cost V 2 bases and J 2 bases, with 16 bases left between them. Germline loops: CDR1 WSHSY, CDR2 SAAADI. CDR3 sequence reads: CASSELESLGAYEQYF. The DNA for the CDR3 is TGCGCCAGCAGTGAGCTCGAGAGCCTAGGAGCCTACGAGCAGTACTTC.

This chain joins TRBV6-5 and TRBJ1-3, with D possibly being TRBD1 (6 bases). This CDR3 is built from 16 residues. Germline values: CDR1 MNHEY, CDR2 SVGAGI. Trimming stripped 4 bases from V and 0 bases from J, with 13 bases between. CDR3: CASSSIGQFSGNTIYF. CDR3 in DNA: TGTGCCAGCAGTTCGATAGGACAGTTCTCTGGAAACACCATATATTTT.

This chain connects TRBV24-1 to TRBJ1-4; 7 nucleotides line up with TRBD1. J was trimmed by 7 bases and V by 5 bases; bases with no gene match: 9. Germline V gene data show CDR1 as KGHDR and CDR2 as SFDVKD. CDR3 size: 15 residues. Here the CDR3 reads CATSASNRGSEKLFF. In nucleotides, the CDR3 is TGTGCCACCAGTGCCTCAAACAGGGGAAGTGAAAAACTGTTTTTT.

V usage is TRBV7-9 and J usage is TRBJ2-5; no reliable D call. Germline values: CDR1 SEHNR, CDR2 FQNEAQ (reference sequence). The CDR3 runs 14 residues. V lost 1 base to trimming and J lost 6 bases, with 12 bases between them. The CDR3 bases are TGTGCCAGCAGCTTAGAGCCGGGTTTACAGACCCAGTACTTC. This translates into CASSLEPGLQTQYF. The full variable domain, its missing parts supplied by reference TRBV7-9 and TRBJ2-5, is DTGVSQNPRHKITKRGQNVTFRCDPISEHNRLYWYRQTLGQGPEFLTYFQNEAQLEKSRLLSDRFSAERPKGSFSTLEIQRTEQGDSAMYLCASSLEPGLQTQYFGPGTRLLVL.

The CDR3 spells CASSPGQAHSPLHF. For the CDR3, the DNA is TGTGCCAGCAGCCCGGGACAGGCGCATTCACCCCTCCACTTT. The chain links TRBV5-5 to TRBJ1-6, with 8 bases identical to TRBD1. Germline trimming cut 4 bases from V and 8 bases from J; bases unmatched to any gene: 5. This CDR3 has 14 residues. Germline V gives CDR1 SGHKS, CDR2 YYEKEE (reference sequence).

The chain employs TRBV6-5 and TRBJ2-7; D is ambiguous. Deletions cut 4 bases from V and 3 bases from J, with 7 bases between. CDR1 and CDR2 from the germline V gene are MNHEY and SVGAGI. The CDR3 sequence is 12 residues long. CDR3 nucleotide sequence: TGTGCCAGCAGTTTCCTAGGCTACGAGCAGTACTTC. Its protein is CASSFLGYEQYF.

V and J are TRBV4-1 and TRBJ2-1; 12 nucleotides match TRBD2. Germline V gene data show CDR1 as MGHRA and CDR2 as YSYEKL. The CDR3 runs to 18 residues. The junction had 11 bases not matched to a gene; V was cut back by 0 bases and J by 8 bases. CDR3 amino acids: CASSQDLRSSGGADEQFF. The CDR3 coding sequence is TGCGCCAGCAGCCAAGATTTAAGGTCTAGCGGGGGGGCGGATGAGCAGTTCTTC.

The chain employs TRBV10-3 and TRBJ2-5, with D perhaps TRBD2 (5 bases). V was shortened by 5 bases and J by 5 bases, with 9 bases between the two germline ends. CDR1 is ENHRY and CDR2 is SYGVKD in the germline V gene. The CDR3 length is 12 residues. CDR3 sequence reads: CAISPRGETQYF. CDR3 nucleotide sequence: TGTGCCATCAGTCCTCGGGGTGAGACCCAGTACTTC.

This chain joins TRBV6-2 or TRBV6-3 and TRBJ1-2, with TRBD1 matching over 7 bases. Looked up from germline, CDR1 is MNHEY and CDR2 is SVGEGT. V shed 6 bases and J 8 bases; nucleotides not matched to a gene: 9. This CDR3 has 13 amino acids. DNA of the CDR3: TGTGCCAGCAGCTCCCGTCCAGGGGGAGGCTACACCTTC. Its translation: CASSSRPGGGYTF.

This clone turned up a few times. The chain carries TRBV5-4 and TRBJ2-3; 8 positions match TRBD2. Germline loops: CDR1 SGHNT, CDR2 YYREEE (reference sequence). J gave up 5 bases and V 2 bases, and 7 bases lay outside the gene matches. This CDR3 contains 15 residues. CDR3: CASSFGGDLQDTQYF. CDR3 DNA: TGTGCCAGCAGCTTCGGGGGGGATTTACAAGATACGCAGTATTTT. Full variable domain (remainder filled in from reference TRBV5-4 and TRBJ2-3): ETGVTQSPTHLIKTRGQQVTLRCSSQSGHNTVSWYQQALGQGPQFIFQYYREEENGRGNFPPRFSGLQFPNYSSELNVNALELDDSALYLCASSFGGDLQDTQYFGPGTRLTVL.

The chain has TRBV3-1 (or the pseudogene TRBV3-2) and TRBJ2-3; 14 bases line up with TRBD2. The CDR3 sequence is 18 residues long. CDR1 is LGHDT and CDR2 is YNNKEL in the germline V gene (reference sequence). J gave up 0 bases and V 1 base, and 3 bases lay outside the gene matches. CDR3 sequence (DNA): TGTGCCAGCAGCCAAGGACTAGCGGGGGGGTTTAGCACAGATACGCAGTATTTT. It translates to CASSQGLAGGFSTDTQYF.

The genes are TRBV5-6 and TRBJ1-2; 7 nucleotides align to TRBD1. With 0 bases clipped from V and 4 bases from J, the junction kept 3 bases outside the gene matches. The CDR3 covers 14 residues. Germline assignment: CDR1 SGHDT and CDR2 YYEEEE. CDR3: CASSLGQGRYGYTF. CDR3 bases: TGTGCCAGCAGCTTGGGACAGGGTCGCTATGGCTACACCTTC.

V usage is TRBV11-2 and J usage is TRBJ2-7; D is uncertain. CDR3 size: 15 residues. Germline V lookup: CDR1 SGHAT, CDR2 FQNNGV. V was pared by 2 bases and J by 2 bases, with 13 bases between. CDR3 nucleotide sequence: TGTGCCAGCAGCTTAAGTGCTTTGAGGACCTACGAGCAGTACTTC. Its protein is CASSLSALRTYEQYF. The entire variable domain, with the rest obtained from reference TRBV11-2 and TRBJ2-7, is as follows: EAGVAQSPRYKIIEKRQSVAFWCNPISGHATLYWYQQILGQGPKLLIQFQNNGVVDDSQLPKDRFSAERLKGVDSTLKIQPAKLEDSAVYLCASSLSALRTYEQYFGPGTRLTVT.

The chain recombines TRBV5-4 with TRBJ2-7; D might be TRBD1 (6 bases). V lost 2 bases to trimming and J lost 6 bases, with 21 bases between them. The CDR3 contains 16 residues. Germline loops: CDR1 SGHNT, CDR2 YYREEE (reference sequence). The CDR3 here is CASSLPGQRGTLEQYF. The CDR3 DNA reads TGTGCCAGCAGCTTACCGGGACAAAGGGGAACACTCGAGCAGTACTTC.

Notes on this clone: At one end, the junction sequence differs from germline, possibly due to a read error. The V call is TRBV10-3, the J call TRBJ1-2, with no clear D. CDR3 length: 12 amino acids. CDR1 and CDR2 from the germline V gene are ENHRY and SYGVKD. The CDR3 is CAISESTAGWAF. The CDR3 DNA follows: TGTGCCATCAGTGAGTCGACCGCAGGTTGGGCCTTC.

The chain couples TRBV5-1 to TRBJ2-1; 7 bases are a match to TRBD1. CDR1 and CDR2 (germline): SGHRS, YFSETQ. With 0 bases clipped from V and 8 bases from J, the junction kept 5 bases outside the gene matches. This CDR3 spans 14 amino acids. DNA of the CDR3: TGCGCCAGCAGCTTGGGACAGGGAGACGATGAGCAGTTCTTC. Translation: CASSLGQGDDEQFF. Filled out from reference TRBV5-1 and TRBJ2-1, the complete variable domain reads KAGVTQTPRYLIKTRGQQVTLSCSPISGHRSVSWYQQTPGQGLQFLFEYFSETQRNKGNFPGRFSGRQFSNSRSEMNVSTLELGDSALYLCASSLGQGDDEQFFGPGTRLTVL.